This TCR beta chain was profiled in a study of a mutant IDH1 vaccine in newly diagnosed glioma. Study information: All eight of the vaccinations patients received fell in weeks 1, 3, 5, 7, 11, 15, 19 and 23. Of treated patients, 62.5% were men and approximately 40% women, averaging roughly 37 years. Overall study results and limits: The occurrence of vaccine-induced immune responses was seen in 93.3% of patients.

Produced via immunoSEQ multiplex PCR; TCRdb's table is partial and in-frame only. The data show some 60,000 clones, under 90% seen once. The CDR3 is 13 amino acids. V lost 4 bases and J lost 4, with 10 bases in between. The germline CDR1 and CDR2 sequences are SGHTA and FQGNSA. Time point denoted: week 11, during vaccination. A single vaccine dose contained 300 ug of mutant IDH1 20-mer peptide, and topical imiquimod was used with it. This clone was seen only a few times. Its antigen is undetermined. This specimen was PBMCs, taken from a glioma patient whose treatment included an IDH1 peptide vaccine. The chain is built from TRBV7-2 and TRBJ1-1, with D possibly matching TRBD1 (5 bases). The sequence was collected from a man in his forties or fifties with glioma. CDR3: CASSSPGGTEAFF. CDR3 DNA: TGTGCCAGCAGCTCCCCCGGGGGCACTGAAGCTTTCTTT. Supplemented by reference TRBV7-2 and TRBJ1-1, the full variable domain reads GAGVSQSPSNKVTEKGKDVELRCDPISGHTALYWYRQSLGQGLEFLIYFQGNSAPDKSGLPSDRFSAERTGGSVSTLTIQRTQQEDSAVYLCASSSPGGTEAFFGQGTRLTVV.